These T cell receptor beta chains were read from a single sample in a study of T cells in Graves' hyperthyroidism and ophthalmopathy. TCRdb analysed the multiplex PCR reads with MiXCR anew, one entry per CDR3 protein. The sample comprises over 700,000 distinct CDR3 sequences, about 19% of which are singletons, and about a sixth rests with the top ten. The sample consisted of blood. The receptors stem from a woman aged 45-65 years with Graves' hyperthyroidism that later progressed to Graves' ophthalmopathy. The CDR3 runs from the conserved cysteine through the conserved F or W. A D gene is named only where the DNA matches it firmly. Part of the rows lack a size; the others show once, few, many or a class for expanded clones.

cdr3_aa,cdr3_nt,v_call,d_call,j_call,clone_size
CAWSLQGYGYTF,TGTGCCTGGAGTTTGCAGGGCTATGGCTACACCTTC,TRBV30,-,TRBJ1-2,-
CASSSTLGTGGRNSPLHF,TGTGCCAGCAGTTCAACCCTCGGGACAGGGGGACGAAATTCACCCCTCCACTTT,TRBV12-3/TRBV12-4,TRBD1,TRBJ1-6,many
CASGRPGWNTEAFF,TGTGCCAGCGGCCGACCAGGGTGGAACACTGAAGCTTTCTTT,TRBV28,-,TRBJ1-1,many
CASGRPYNEQFF,TGTGCCAGCGGTCGCCCCTACAATGAGCAGTTCTTC,TRBV7-3,-,TRBJ2-1,-
CASSVDPGQGTYEQYF,TGTGCCAGCAGCGTAGATCCGGGACAGGGGACCTACGAGCAGTACTTC,TRBV9,TRBD1,TRBJ2-7,many
CSARGFSSDGEAGYTF,TGCAGTGCTAGAGGGTTTAGTAGTGACGGGGAGGCTGGCTACACCTTC,TRBV20-1,-,TRBJ1-2,many
CSAVDRSGRSNQPQHF,TGCAGTGCGGTAGATAGGTCGGGCCGTAGCAATCAGCCCCAGCATTTT,TRBV20-1,-,TRBJ1-5,many
CASSYIGGVYEQYF,TGTGCCAGCAGTTACATTGGAGGGGTCTACGAGCAGTACTTC,TRBV6-2/TRBV6-3,-,TRBJ2-7,-
CASSVAGVGVNTEAFF,TGTGCCAGCAGCGTAGCGGGGGTTGGGGTGAACACTGAAGCTTTCTTT,TRBV9,-,TRBJ1-1,many
CASAGTDTQYF,TGTGCCAGCGCCGGGACAGATACGCAGTATTTT,TRBV27,-,TRBJ2-3,few
CASSSPTTVGEQYF,TGTGCCAGCAGTTCCCCAACGACTGTGGGGGAGCAGTACTTC,TRBV7-9,-,TRBJ2-7,few
CAITPGQGHDEQYF,TGTGCCATCACCCCGGGACAAGGCCACGACGAGCAGTACTTC,TRBV10-3,-,TRBJ2-7,-
CASGRTGTGIEAFF,TGTGCTAGTGGTAGGACCGGGACAGGGATTGAAGCTTTCTTT,TRBV12-5,TRBD1,TRBJ1-1,many
CASSQSGQGRQPQHF,TGCGCCAGCAGCCAAAGTGGACAGGGTCGGCAGCCCCAGCATTTT,TRBV4-1,TRBD1,TRBJ1-5,many
CASSLTTGLNEAFF,TGTGCCAGCAGCTTAACTACAGGCCTTAATGAAGCTTTCTTT,TRBV11-2,-,TRBJ1-1,many